These 10 T cell receptor beta chains were sequenced from one sample in a study of siplizumab effects on memory and regulatory T cells. Assay used: immunoSEQ multiplex PCR; TCRdb lists only in-frame clones, some missing. The profile shows tens of thousands of clones, roughly 96% of them singletons. Sequenced material: naive CD4+ T cells sorted from blood. Receptors originate from a human donor in good health.

The genes are TRBV25-1 and TRBJ1-4, with a possible D match to TRBD1 (6 bases). The CDR3 contains 16 residues. Per germline, CDR1 MGHDK and CDR2 SYGVNS. The V gene lost 4 bases and the J gene lost 3 bases, with 15 bases spanning the gap. The CDR3, as DNA: TGTGCCAGCAGTGCAACTAGGGGGGGCCCTAATGAAAAACTGTTTTTT. This sequence encodes CASSATRGGPNEKLFF.

This clone has a single count. The chain has TRBV9 and TRBJ2-3, with D possibly being TRBD1 or TRBD2 (6 bases each). Trimming stripped 0 bases from V and 2 bases from J, with 10 bases between. This CDR3 is built from 15 residues. Germline V gives CDR1 SGDLS, CDR2 YYNGEE. The chain's CDR3 is CASSVGGANTDTQYF. The CDR3, as DNA: TGTGCCAGCAGCGTAGGGGGGGCGAACACAGATACGCAGTATTTT. Looking up the rest from reference TRBV9 and TRBJ2-3 gives the full variable domain: DSGVTQTPKHLITATGQRVTLRCSPRSGDLSVYWYQQSLDQGLQFLIQYYNGEERAKGNILERFSAQQFPDLHSELNLSSLELGDSALYFCASSVGGANTDTQYFGPGTRLTVL.

The chain employs TRBV10-3 and TRBJ2-1; 10 bases are a match to TRBD2. The junction had 3 bases not matched to a gene; V was cut back by 11 bases and J by 5 bases. Per the germline V gene, CDR1 is ENHRY and CDR2 is SYGVKD. The CDR3 consists of 12 residues. In nucleotides, the CDR3 is TGTGCCTCCCTAGCGGGGGACAATGAGCAGTTCTTC. The encoded protein is CASLAGDNEQFF.

V gene TRBV5-6 combines with J gene TRBJ1-5; D not resolved. Between the trimmed V and J ends, which lost 4 bases and 9 bases, there was a span of 11 bases. CDR3 length: 12 amino acids. Looked up from germline, CDR1 is SGHDT and CDR2 is YYEEEE. The CDR3 nucleotides read TGTGCCAGCAGCCTCGGTTCCGGGCCCCAGCATTTT. It specifies CASSLGSGPQHF. Looking up the rest from reference TRBV5-6 and TRBJ1-5 gives the full variable domain: DAGVTQSPTHLIKTRGQQVTLRCSPKSGHDTVSWYQQALGQGPQFIFQYYEEEERQRGNFPDRFSGHQFPNYSSELNVNALLLGDSALYLCASSLGSGPQHFGDGTRLSIL.

The rearrangement joins TRBV18 to TRBJ2-2; 7 bases agree with TRBD2. The CDR3 consists of 14 residues. V lost 3 bases and J lost 6; bases outside the gene matches: 4. Germline V lookup: CDR1 KGHSH, CDR2 LQKENI. The CDR3 loop is CASSPPTSSGELFF. For the CDR3, the DNA is TGTGCCAGCTCACCGCCGACTAGCTCCGGGGAGCTGTTTTTT.

V and J are TRBV5-6 and TRBJ1-3; the D gene is possibly TRBD1 (6 bases). Germline values: CDR1 SGHDT, CDR2 YYEEEE. The CDR3 has 14 residues. Trimming took 3 bases from V and 8 from J, leaving 15 bases between them. The CDR3 here is CASSSTGGGDTIYF. DNA for the CDR3: TGTGCCAGCAGCTCGACAGGAGGTGGTGACACCATATATTTT.

The rearrangement joins TRBV4-2 to TRBJ2-1; TRBD2 matches 12 bases. Germline values: CDR1 LGHNA, CDR2 YNFKEQ. The CDR3 loop spans 16 amino acids. J was trimmed by 6 bases and V by 1 base; bases with no gene match: 4. The CDR3 sequence: CASSQATSGGRNEQFF. CDR3 nucleotide sequence: TGTGCCAGCAGCCAAGCGACTAGCGGGGGCCGCAATGAGCAGTTCTTC.

The chain is built from TRBV6-1 and TRBJ2-3; D tentatively reads TRBD1 or TRBD2 (7 bases each). The V gene's germline CDR1 is MNHNS and CDR2 SASEGT. Between the trimmed V and J ends, which lost 6 bases and 3 bases, there was a span of 13 bases. The CDR3 runs to 14 residues. CDR3 sequence reads: CASSQGGATDTQYF. Here the CDR3 DNA reads TGTGCCAGCAGCCAGGGGGGGGCGACAGATACGCAGTATTTT.

The chain couples TRBV7-3 to TRBJ1-6; D unclear. The germline V gene encodes CDR1 SGHTA and CDR2 FQGTGA. There are 14 residues in the CDR3. Between the trimmed V and J ends, which lost 2 bases and 4 bases, there was a span of 6 bases. The CDR3 DNA is TGTGCCAGCAGCTTATCAGCGTATAATTCACCCCTCCACTTT. Translated, it gives CASSLSAYNSPLHF.

The chain carries TRBV29-1 and TRBJ1-2; D is unclear. V was trimmed by 4 bases and J by 2 bases, leaving 5 bases between them. The CDR3 length is 11 residues. Germline V gene sequence: CDR1 SQVTM, CDR2 ANQGSEA. The CDR3, as DNA: TGCAGCGTTGCCGAGAACTATGGCTACACCTTC. Protein product: CSVAENYGYTF.